Below are 5 T cell receptor beta chains sequenced from a single sample in a study of human T cells and chemical hapten exposure. TCRdb re-called the RACE reads with MiXCR, one entry per CDR3 protein. The repertoire holds roughly 100,000 distinct CDR3 sequences, about 10% seen once, with around 3.5% in the top ten. As to time point: patch test 1, 2 weeks after DPC sensitization. Treatment noted: therapeutic diphenylcyclopropenone sensitization with weekly scalp DPC. Material: whole blood, obtained in connection with sensitization to the hapten diphenylcyclopropenone (DPC). These TCRs come from a woman aged 40 to 50 with alopecia areata. Some clones in this sample may be carry-over from other donors' samples.

The rearrangement joins TRBV20-1 to TRBJ2-7; 9 bases map to TRBD2. The CDR3 is 13 amino acids. V lost 6 bases, J lost 6 bases, and 9 bases stayed unmatched. Germline CDR1 is DFQATT and CDR2 is SNEGSKA (reference sequence). The CDR3: CSARSLAGSEQYF. As DNA, the CDR3 is TGCAGTGCAAGGAGCCTAGCGGGAAGCGAGCAGTACTTC.

This clonotype was seen at least ten times. The chain has TRBV6-2 or TRBV6-3 and TRBJ2-3; 7 bases agree with TRBD1. This CDR3 region has 15 residues. Looked up from germline, CDR1 is MNHEY and CDR2 is SVGEGT. The ends lost 7 bases at V and 1 base at J; junction bases unmatched: 8. The chain's CDR3 is CASTQGDRRTDTQYF. In nucleotides, the CDR3 is TGTGCCAGCACTCAGGGGGACCGACGCACAGATACGCAGTATTTT.

This clonotype was counted at least ten times. This chain connects TRBV6-2 or TRBV6-3 to TRBJ2-2, with D maybe TRBD1 (6 bases). Trimming stripped 4 bases from V and 3 bases from J, with 15 bases between. Per the germline V gene, CDR1 is MNHEY and CDR2 is SVGEGT. The CDR3 sequence is 16 residues long. CDR3 residues: CASSSWAGADTGELFF. CDR3 nucleotides: TGTGCCAGCAGTTCTTGGGCAGGGGCCGACACCGGGGAGCTGTTTTTT.

Sample share makes this clonotype large (0.1 to 1%). CDR3 loop: CASSSQGAGLGEQFF. In nucleotides, the CDR3 is TGCGCCAGCAGCTCCCAGGGGGCGGGCCTTGGTGAGCAGTTCTTC. The chain employs TRBV5-1 and TRBJ2-1, with TRBD1 matching over 8 bases. The CDR3 length is 15 residues. V lost 3 bases, J lost 9 bases, and 11 bases stayed unmatched. The germline V gene has CDR1 SGHRS and CDR2 YFSETQ.

Points on this clonotype: Sequence at one end of the junction differs from germline and may be a read error. This chain uses TRBV7-7 with TRBJ1-4, with D perhaps TRBD1 (5 bases). CDR1 SSHAT and CDR2 FNYEAQ come from the germline V gene (reference sequence). This CDR3 contains 13 residues. The CDR3 loop reads CASSLQVNEKLFF. The CDR3 DNA is TGTGCTAGCAGCTTACAGGTTAATGAAAAACTGTTTTTT.